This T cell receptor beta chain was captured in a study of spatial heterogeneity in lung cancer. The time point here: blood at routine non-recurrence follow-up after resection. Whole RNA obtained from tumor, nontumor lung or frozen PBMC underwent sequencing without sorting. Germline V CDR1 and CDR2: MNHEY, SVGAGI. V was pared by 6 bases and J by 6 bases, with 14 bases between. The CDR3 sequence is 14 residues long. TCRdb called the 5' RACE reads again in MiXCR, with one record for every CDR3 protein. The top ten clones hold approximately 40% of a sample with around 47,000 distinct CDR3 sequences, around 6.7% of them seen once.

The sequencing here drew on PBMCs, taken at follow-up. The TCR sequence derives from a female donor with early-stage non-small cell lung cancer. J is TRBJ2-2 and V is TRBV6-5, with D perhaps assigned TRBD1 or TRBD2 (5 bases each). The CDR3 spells CASRAPRGPGELFF. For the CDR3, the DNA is TGTGCCAGCAGAGCCCCCCGGGGCCCCGGGGAGCTGTTTTTT.